A single sample is the source of the 21 T cell receptor beta chains below, sequenced in a study of T cell clonotyping in hematopoietic cell transplantation. Clones were read by immunoSEQ multiplex PCR, and TCRdb kept only the in-frame ones, dropping some. The repertoire has several thousand clones, around 97% of them found once; the top ten carry approximately 2.4%. Here the sequenced sample was peripheral blood mononuclear cells, taken 100 days after allogeneic stem cell transplant. Source of these receptors: a male patient in his sixties or seventies who had an allogeneic stem cell transplant from a related donor, so the T cells may come from the graft donor. Some clones in this sample may be carry-over from other donors' samples.

The count of this clone is one. The chain employs TRBV7-3 and TRBJ2-3, with D possibly matching TRBD2 (5 bases). V lost 5 bases to trimming and J lost 1 base, with 10 bases between them. The CDR3 extends over 14 amino acids. Per germline, CDR1 SGHTA and CDR2 FQGTGA. The CDR3 here is CASSPGVGTDTQYF. The CDR3 DNA reads as TGTGCCAGCAGCCCCGGGGTGGGCACAGATACGCAGTATTTT.

The chain links TRBV6-1 to TRBJ1-5; 8 nucleotides agree with TRBD1. V lost 5 bases, J lost 9 bases, and 9 bases stayed unmatched. This CDR3 contains 14 residues. The germline V gene encodes CDR1 MNHNS and CDR2 SASEGT. CDR3 DNA sequence: TGTGCCAGCAGTACGACAGGGGTCTTGGGGCCCCAGCATTTT. Translating gives CASSTTGVLGPQHF.

The chain joins TRBV4-3 to TRBJ1-4; possibly TRBD1 for D (5 bases). V was pared by 1 base and J by 7 bases, with 10 bases between. CDR1 and CDR2 from the germline V gene are LGHNA and YSLEER. The CDR3 loop spans 14 amino acids. The chain's CDR3 is CASSQGGVGEKLFF. The DNA of the CDR3 is TGCGCCAGCAGCCAAGGAGGGGTCGGTGAAAAACTGTTTTTT.

The rearrangement uses TRBV6-6 and TRBJ1-5; the match to TRBD1 covers 7 bases. This CDR3 is built from 13 residues. CDR1 is MNHNY and CDR2 is SVGAGI in the germline V gene (reference sequence). V gave up 6 bases and J gave up 9 bases; unmatched junction bases: 8. For the CDR3, the DNA is TGTGCCAGCAGGCGTACAGGGGAAGGGCCCCAGCATTTT. Its protein is CASRRTGEGPQHF.

This sequence joins TRBV4-1 and TRBJ2-1; D is undetermined. This CDR3 comprises 17 residues. V was cut by 0 bases and J by 0 bases, with 12 bases left in between. CDR1 MGHRA and CDR2 YSYEKL come from the germline V gene. This CDR3 is CASSQDSRARSYNEQFF. CDR3 sequence (DNA): TGCGCCAGCAGCCAAGATTCCAGAGCTCGCTCCTACAATGAGCAGTTCTTC.

V and J are TRBV7-6 and TRBJ2-7; TRBD2 is a possible D gene (6 bases). V was cut by 1 base and J by 2 bases, with 18 bases left in between. The CDR3 spans 17 residues. CDR1 is SGHVS and CDR2 is FNYEAQ in the germline V gene. DNA for the CDR3: TGTGCCAGCAGCTTAGGTAGTGGAGTAGCGGTTACCTACGAGCAGTACTTC. Protein product: CASSLGSGVAVTYEQYF.

The V and J genes are TRBV27 and TRBJ1-6, with D hard to call. With 6 bases removed from V and 9 bases from J, the gap between germline ends came to 15 bases. CDR1 and CDR2 (germline): MNHEY, SMNVEV (reference sequence). The CDR3 sequence is 14 residues long. The CDR3 nucleotides are TGTGCCAGCAGGAGGGTGCCGCCGGGTTCACCCCTCCACTTT. As protein: CASRRVPPGSPLHF.

The CDR3 reads CASSQTPVDEQFF. DNA for the CDR3: TGTGCCAGCAGCCAGACCCCGGTGGATGAGCAGTTCTTC. The chain uses TRBV4-2 and TRBJ2-1; D uncertain. Germline V gene data show CDR1 as LGHNA and CDR2 as YNFKEQ. V lost 3 bases, J lost 8 bases, and 11 bases lay in between. The CDR3 extends over 13 amino acids.

J is TRBJ1-5 and V is TRBV27; TRBD1 agrees at 8 bases. Germline V gene lookup returns CDR1 MNHEY and CDR2 SMNVEV (reference sequence). This CDR3 region has 14 residues. The V gene end was trimmed by 6 bases and the J gene end by 7 bases; junction bases not matched to a gene: 8. CDR3 residues: CASSLQDRGQPQHF. As DNA, the CDR3 is TGTGCCAGCAGCCTCCAAGACAGGGGACAGCCCCAGCATTTT.

The genes are TRBV5-6 and TRBJ2-7; unclear D gene. CDR3 length: 14 amino acids. Germline V CDR1 and CDR2: SGHDT, YYEEEE. The V end was cut by 1 base, the J end by 0 bases, with 8 bases between. As DNA, the CDR3 is TGTGCCAGCAGCTTGCTCACAATCTCCTACGAGCAGTACTTC. Amino acid sequence: CASSLLTISYEQYF.

The chain joins TRBV4-1 to TRBJ1-1, with 10 bases aligning to TRBD1. The CDR3 runs 13 residues. J was trimmed by 10 bases and V by 1 base; bases with no gene match: 3. Germline lookup yields CDR1 MGHRA and CDR2 YSYEKL. CDR3 coding DNA: TGCGCCAGCAGCCAAGGGACAGGGGGTGGAGCTTTCTTT. Its translation: CASSQGTGGGAFF.

This chain links TRBV6-6 with TRBJ1-2; D is possibly TRBD1 (6 bases). The V end lost 5 bases, the J end lost 2 bases, and 18 bases lay between the germline ends. Germline CDR1 is MNHNY and CDR2 is SVGAGI (reference sequence). The CDR3 sequence is 16 residues long. DNA for the CDR3: TGTGCCAGCAGTCCCTCCGGGGGGCGGGGGAACTATGGCTACACCTTC. Protein: CASSPSGGRGNYGYTF.

CDR3 sequence reads: CATRDGPLTMATPGGVNQPQHF. CDR3 sequence (DNA): TGTGCCACCCGCGACGGACCGCTAACTATGGCTACACCGGGGGGCGTCAATCAGCCCCAGCATTTT. V gene TRBV28 combines with J gene TRBJ1-5, with a possible D match to TRBD1 (6 bases). The V end lost 10 bases, the J end lost 3 bases, and 40 bases lay between the germline ends. The V gene's germline CDR1 is MDHEN and CDR2 SYDVKM. The length of the CDR3 is 22 residues. The whole variable domain, filled in from reference TRBV28 and TRBJ1-5, reads DVKVTQSSRYLVKRTGEKVFLECVQDMDHENMFWYRQDPGLGLRLIYFSYDVKMKEKGDIPEGYSVSREKKERFSLILESASTNQTSMYLCATRDGPLTMATPGGVNQPQHFGDGTRLSIL.

The V call is TRBV27, the J call TRBJ2-4; 7 bases fit TRBD1. Germline CDR1 MNHEY, CDR2 SMNVEV (reference sequence). The ends lost 5 bases at V and 0 bases at J; junction bases unmatched: 13. This CDR3 is built from 18 residues. CDR3 DNA sequence: TGTGCCAGCAGTAAAGGGACAGTAACTGCTTTAGCCAAAAACATTCAGTACTTC. It translates to CASSKGTVTALAKNIQYF.

This chain uses TRBV5-4 with TRBJ2-7; a weak D match, TRBD2 (6 bases). Trimming took 4 bases from V and 5 from J, leaving 10 bases between them. Germline-derived CDR1 and CDR2 are SGHNT and YYREEE (reference sequence). CDR3 length: 12 amino acids. The CDR3 here is CASSTWGDEQYF. The CDR3 DNA sequence: TGTGCCAGCAGCACGTGGGGGGACGAGCAGTACTTC.

This sequence joins TRBV5-6 and TRBJ1-5; D gene unclear. In germline, CDR1 is SGHDT, CDR2 YYEEEE. This CDR3 comprises 15 residues. The V end lost 4 bases, the J end lost 3 bases, and 14 bases lay between the germline ends. CDR3 protein: CASSLSLAINQPQHF. In DNA form, the CDR3 reads TGTGCCAGCAGCCTCTCGCTGGCCATCAATCAGCCCCAGCATTTT.

The rearrangement links TRBV15 to TRBJ1-3, with D tentatively TRBD1 (6 bases). V lost 9 bases, J lost 2 bases, and 14 bases lay in between. CDR1 and CDR2 (germline): LNHNV, YYDKDF (reference sequence). CDR3 length: 14 residues. The CDR3 loop reads CATKQGKAGNTIYF. The DNA for the CDR3 is TGTGCCACAAAGCAGGGGAAAGCTGGAAACACCATATATTTT.

CDR3 coding DNA: TGTGCCAGCAGTAACCCCCGCAGGGGACGCGGGATTGAGCAGTTCTTC. It yields the protein CASSNPRRGRGIEQFF. The genes are TRBV6-6 and TRBJ2-1, with D perhaps TRBD1 or TRBD2 (6 bases each). In germline, CDR1 is MNHNY, CDR2 SVGAGI (reference sequence). V was trimmed by 5 bases and J by 9 bases, leaving 23 bases between them. This CDR3 is built from 16 residues.

This clone showed up just once. The J gene is TRBJ2-2, the V gene TRBV6-5; D perhaps matches TRBD2 (5 bases). Per germline, CDR1 MNHEY and CDR2 SVGAGI. The CDR3 extends over 14 amino acids. Trimming cost V 2 bases and J 8 bases, with 12 bases left between them. The CDR3 sequence is CASSYDYSGGELFF. Here the CDR3 DNA reads TGTGCCAGCAGTTACGACTATTCCGGGGGGGAGCTGTTTTTT.

This chain joins TRBV4-1 and TRBJ2-3; no reliable D call. The CDR3 consists of 15 residues. The V gene lost 1 base and the J gene lost 0 bases, with 8 bases spanning the gap. Germline CDR1 and CDR2: MGHRA and YSYEKL. CDR3 nucleotide sequence: TGCGCCAGCAGCCAAGTCCTGTTTAGCACAGATACGCAGTATTTT. Its protein is CASSQVLFSTDTQYF.

This chain connects TRBV7-2 to TRBJ2-5; unclear D gene. Germline V gene lookup returns CDR1 SGHTA and CDR2 FQGNSA. The V end was cut by 5 bases, the J end by 2 bases, with 9 bases between. The CDR3 totals 13 residues. Here the CDR3 reads CASSNQQQETQYF. CDR3 DNA: TGTGCCAGCAGCAATCAGCAACAAGAGACCCAGTACTTC.